One T cell receptor (beta chain) is described in this entry. The data derive from a study of CD8 T cells in Susac syndrome. Negative isolation was used for CD8+ and CD4+ T cells, and FACS enrichment was applied to TEMRA cells. RNA was extracted with the RNeasy kit, and a quantity of about 0.45 to 1 ug was reverse transcribed using random hexamers. TCRdb redid the calling of the immunoSEQ multiplex PCR reads with MiXCR, one entry per CDR3 protein. The sample contains about 130,000 distinct CDR3 sequences, around nine tenths of which appear only once. The CDR3 spans 16 residues. V lost 4 bases, J lost 6 bases, and 20 bases lay in between.

The gene calls are TRBV12-3 or TRBV12-4 and TRBJ2-3, with D possibly TRBD2 on 6 matching bases. This sequence was found in a human donor with multiple sclerosis. Sequenced material: CD8+ T cells from PBMCs. The CDR3 DNA follows: TGTGCCAGCAGTTACCGACTAGGAGGAGGGGAGGATACGCAGTATTTT. The encoded protein is CASSYRLGGGEDTQYF.